The clone carrying this TCR beta chain occurred many times. Its antigen is undetermined. The CDR3 is made up of 13 amino acids. The V end lost 0 bases, the J end lost 2 bases, and 5 bases lay between the germline ends. The germline CDR1 and CDR2 sequences are MGHRA and YSYEKL. Molecular barcoding with unique molecular identifiers was used for the TCRbeta library. TCRdb re-derived calls from the PCR reads in MiXCR, one entry per CDR3 protein. The repertoire consists of about 200,000 distinct CDR3 sequences, with around 5.9% occurring once and the leading ten covering about 4.4%. This specimen comes from a study of T-cell reconstitution after alpha-beta-depleted transplantation in children. Notes on the study in general: Alpha-beta T cells about two months after transplant reportedly derived from several hundred expanded graft clones. Newly made T cells mostly supplied T-cell counts and diversity one year after transplant.

The sequence came from a girl under two years old with combined immunodeficiency, due to receive a stem cell transplant. This specimen was PBMCs, taken before TCRalphabeta/CD19-depleted stem cell transplant. The J gene is TRBJ2-7, the V gene TRBV4-1; unclear D gene. CDR3 sequence: CASSQEVTYEQYF. The CDR3 DNA reads TGCGCCAGCAGCCAAGAAGTGACCTACGAGCAGTACTTC.